These 3 T cell receptor beta chains came from one sample sequenced in a study of response to subunit inactivated influenza vaccine. MiXCR, run by TCRdb on the RT-PCR reads, gives a single entry per CDR3 protein. The sample yields about 500,000 distinct CDR3 sequences, 15% to 20% seen once. Specimen: CD4+ T cells sorted from PBMCs, collected about 23 months after vaccination. The receptors were sampled from a man between 50 and 69 years old who received an inactivated influenza vaccine.

The chain joins TRBV7-2 to TRBJ2-7, with TRBD2 matching over 11 bases. The V segment lost 0 bases and the J segment 2 bases; nucleotides outside the gene matches: 3. CDR3 length: 16 residues. CDR1 is SGHTA, CDR2 FQGNSA, per germline. The CDR3 DNA reads as TGTGCCAGCAGCTTAGCCCCTAGCGGGAGGACCTACGAGCAGTACTTC. It yields the protein CASSLAPSGRTYEQYF.

This clonotype has more than one count but fewer than ten. This sequence joins TRBV7-6 and TRBJ2-1; 7 positions agree with TRBD2. The ends lost 5 bases at V and 0 bases at J; junction bases unmatched: 4. This CDR3 has 15 amino acids. CDR1 is SGHVS, CDR2 FNYEAQ, per germline. CDR3 region: CASSPTSVSYNEQFF. The CDR3, as DNA: TGTGCCAGCAGCCCAACTAGCGTCTCCTACAATGAGCAGTTCTTC.

DNA of the CDR3: TGTGCCAGCAGTTACCACGGGACAGCAAAAAACGAGCAGTACTTC. Its translation: CASSYHGTAKNEQYF. V and J are TRBV6-2 or TRBV6-3 and TRBJ2-7; 7 nucleotides align to TRBD1. After removal of 2 bases from V and 5 bases from J, the junction contained 9 bases not matched to a gene. The CDR3 spans 15 residues. Germline CDR1 and CDR2: MNHEY and SVGEGT.